The sequence of this TCR beta chain was determined in a study of naive and memory T cell subsets. This clonotype turned up a few times. Regarding treatment: skin biopsy from PPD injection site in Mantoux-positive individual. The library had UMIs added by 3' ligation of an oligonucleotide to TCR cDNA. Tuberculin skin test biopsies were taken where PPD was injected in Mantoux-positive people. Input was roughly 1 to 1000 ng of DNase-treated total RNA without cell sorting. The CDR3 loop spans 14 amino acids. Trimming took off 4 bases at V and 2 bases at J, with 10 bases between the two ends. The V gene's germline CDR1 is MNHNS and CDR2 SASEGT. The SP2 primer and nested alpha and beta constant region primers amplified ligated cDNA in four rounds. Reverse transcription of blood and skin TCR RNA was primed at alpha and beta constant regions. Each CDR3 protein gets one entry after TCRdb re-called the UMI-ligation and nested PCR reads with MiXCR. The data show 35,000 to 40,000 distinct CDR3 sequences, 9.5% to 11% seen once.

The source of this sequence is an adult in good health. The sample was skin, taken from a tuberculin skin test site. V is TRBV6-1 and J is TRBJ2-3; D is undetermined. CDR3: CASSGPWNTDTQYF. The CDR3 DNA is TGTGCCAGCAGTGGCCCGTGGAACACAGATACGCAGTATTTT.